The 8 T cell receptor beta chains below were found in one sample sequenced in a study of blood T cell repertoires in COVID-19. Using immunoSEQ multiplex PCR, the repertoire was profiled, and TCRdb retains in-frame clones only, with some absent. The table includes about 310,000 clones, around 87% detected once. Sample: peripheral blood. The receptors come from a man over 45 with active or convalescent COVID-19.

The chain carries TRBV6-5 and TRBJ1-2, with 7 bases lining up with TRBD1. Germline V gene lookup returns CDR1 MNHEY and CDR2 SVGAGI. After removal of 0 bases from V and 7 bases from J, the junction contained 5 bases not matched to a gene. The length of the CDR3 is 14 residues. The CDR3 nucleotides are TGTGCCAGCAGTTACTCGGAGACAGGGATTGGCTACACCTTC. It encodes CASSYSETGIGYTF.

This chain links TRBV7-6 with TRBJ2-5; D possibly corresponds to TRBD1 (6 bases). Per the germline V gene, CDR1 is SGHVS and CDR2 is FNYEAQ. V was cut by 5 bases and J by 3 bases, with 19 bases left in between. This CDR3 spans 16 amino acids. The CDR3 region is CASSPRQARGEETQYF. The DNA of the CDR3 is TGTGCCAGCAGCCCCCGACAGGCGAGGGGCGAAGAGACCCAGTACTTC. Supplemented by reference TRBV7-6 and TRBJ2-5, the full variable domain reads GAGVSQSPRYKVTKRGQDVALRCDPISGHVSLYWYRQALGQGPEFLTYFNYEAQQDKSGLPNDRFSAERPEGSISTLTIQRTEQRDSAMYRCASSPRQARGEETQYFGPGTRLLVL.

V and J are TRBV28 and TRBJ2-7; D is possibly TRBD2 (5 bases). The CDR3 loop spans 11 amino acids. Germline V CDR1 and CDR2: MDHEN, SYDVKM. Trimming removed 4 bases at V and 7 bases at J, with 8 bases between. As DNA, the CDR3 is TGTGCCAGCAGTTCCCGGGGTGAGCAGTACTTC. Its protein product is CASSSRGEQYF. Looking up the rest from reference TRBV28 and TRBJ2-7 gives the full variable domain: DVKVTQSSRYLVKRTGEKVFLECVQDMDHENMFWYRQDPGLGLRLIYFSYDVKMKEKGDIPEGYSVSREKKERFSLILESASTNQTSMYLCASSSRGEQYFGPGTRLTVT.

Turning to this clone: Compared with germline, one end of the junction differs, possibly owing to a read error. The chain combines TRBV18 with TRBJ2-7; TRBD1 might be the D (5 bases). The CDR3 sequence is 13 residues long. CDR1 and CDR2 from the germline V gene are KGHSH and LQKENI. The CDR3: CTSSPSTDYEQYF. The CDR3 bases are TGTACCAGCTCACCTTCGACAGACTACGAGCAGTACTTC.

This chain uses TRBV30 with TRBJ2-1; D gene unclear. Deletions cut 1 base from V and 2 bases from J, with 9 bases between. CDR1 is GTSNPN and CDR2 is SVGIG in the germline V gene (reference sequence). The CDR3 length is 14 residues. CDR3 nucleotide sequence: TGTGCCTGGAGTGGAGGAATCGCCTACAATGAGCAGTTCTTC. Its translation is CAWSGGIAYNEQFF.

The rearrangement uses TRBV5-4 and TRBJ2-2, with D maybe TRBD2 (6 bases). This CDR3 spans 14 amino acids. V lost 3 bases and J lost 4, with 10 bases in between. The V gene's germline CDR1 is SGHNT and CDR2 YYREEE (reference sequence). The CDR3 DNA reads as TGTGCCAGCAGCTCCGGGGGACCCACCGGGGAGCTGTTTTTT. Its protein product is CASSSGGPTGELFF.

The chain is built from TRBV19 and TRBJ2-1; D is perhaps TRBD1 (5 bases). Looked up from germline, CDR1 is LNHDA and CDR2 is SQIVND (reference sequence). The CDR3 spans 14 residues. Trimming took off 4 bases at V and 4 bases at J, with 11 bases between the two ends. CDR3 region: CASSKTAFYNEQFF. The CDR3 DNA sequence: TGTGCCAGTAGTAAGACAGCTTTTTACAATGAGCAGTTCTTC.

CDR3 nucleotide sequence: TGTGCCAGCAGCATAACAGGGGTGGACACTGAAGCTTTCTTT. It codes for CASSITGVDTEAFF. This chain connects TRBV11-2 to TRBJ1-1; 7 positions agree with TRBD1. Losses at the gene ends were 5 bases for V and 3 bases for J; bases not matched to a gene: 6. The CDR3 contains 14 residues. Germline V gene lookup returns CDR1 SGHAT and CDR2 FQNNGV.